This T cell receptor beta chain was identified during a study of T-cell reconstitution after alpha-beta-depleted transplantation in children. Unique molecular identifiers were incorporated when the TCRbeta library was constructed. TCRdb re-called the PCR reads through MiXCR, storing one row per CDR3 protein. The sample lists approximately 300,000 distinct CDR3 sequences; 11% were seen once. Note on this clonotype: Its antigen is not identified. A much larger clonotype is one base distant, so this may be a read error.

Study conclusions and caveats: Alpha-beta T cells about two months after transplant reportedly derived from several hundred expanded graft clones. Surviving recipient T cells and thymic progenitors underlay high day-60 TCRbeta diversity in some patients.

CDR3 size: 14 residues. Germline lookup yields CDR1 SGHRS and CDR2 YFSETQ. The chain combines TRBV5-1 with TRBJ2-3, with D maybe TRBD2 (6 bases). The clonotype comes from a male patient aged 2-10 years who had a stem cell transplant for chronic granulomatous disease, so the T cells may come from the graft donor. Sequences were derived from peripheral blood, sampled 180 days after TCRalphabeta/CD19-depleted stem cell transplant. CDR3 amino acids: CASSLAWEADMQYF. The CDR3 DNA reads TGCGCCAGCAGCTTGGCCTGGGAGGCAGATATGCAGTATTTT.